A selection of T cell receptor beta chains follows, all from one sample in a study of early T cells in non-severe SARS-CoV-2 infection. Each CDR3 protein is one row after TCRdb ran MiXCR on the 5' RACE reads. In the table there are some 87,000 distinct CDR3 sequences, over 10% of which are singletons. What was sequenced was whole blood. The receptors originated from an adult who was a healthcare worker with PCR-confirmed SARS-CoV-2 infection or an uninfected control (not recorded which). Both conserved end residues are part of each CDR3. A D gene is named only where the DNA matches it firmly. Clone size is given for some rows only: seen once, a few or many times, or a class if the clone is expanded.

NA	TRBV6-5	TRBD2	TRBJ2-1	TGTGCCAGCAGTTATCCTCCAACTAGCGGGAGTAATGAGCAGTTCTTC	CASSYPPTSGSNEQFF
few	TRBV3-1	NA	TRBJ2-1	TGTGCCAGCAGCCAAGATGGTTTCCTCATGGGTAGCTCCTACAATGAGCAGTTCTTC	CASSQDGFLMGSSYNEQFF
many	TRBV3-1	NA	TRBJ2-7	TGTGCCAGCAGCGGGTCTTCTCGCGAGCAGTACTTC	CASSGSSREQYF
many	TRBV5-1	NA	TRBJ2-2	TGCGCCAGCAGCTTACAGGGTACCGGGGAGCTGTTTTTT	CASSLQGTGELFF
NA	TRBV10-2	NA	TRBJ1-6	TGCGCCAGCAGTGCCGGCACGGGGTATAATTCACCCCTCCACTTT	CASSAGTGYNSPLHF
NA	TRBV11-2	NA	TRBJ1-1	TGTGCCAGCAGCCCTGGAATGGTTGAAGCTTTCTTT	CASSPGMVEAFF
NA	TRBV28	NA	TRBJ1-1	TGTGCCAGCAGTCCGAGGACAGAGACTGAAGCTTTCTTT	CASSPRTETEAFF
few	TRBV10-2	NA	TRBJ1-1	TGCGCCAGCAGAATGGACGGGAACACTGAAGCTTTCTTT	CASRMDGNTEAFF
many	TRBV10-3	NA	TRBJ1-4	TGTGCCATCAGCCGGGGGGAAGAAAAACTGTTTTTT	CAISRGEEKLFF
NA	TRBV28	NA	TRBJ1-1	TGTGCCAGCAGTTTACGACAGGCGAACACTGAAGCTTTCTTT	CASSLRQANTEAFF
many	TRBV11-2	NA	TRBJ1-5	TGTGCCAGCAGCTTGGGGCAGGGCAATCAGCCCCAGCATTTT	CASSLGQGNQPQHF
few	TRBV7-8	NA	TRBJ1-5	TGTGCCAGCAGCTTAGCTAGGGGCCAAAATCAGCCCCAGCATTTT	CASSLARGQNQPQHF
many	TRBV2	TRBD1	TRBJ2-5	TGTGCCAGCAATACAGACAGGGGCTGGGGAGAGACCCAGTACTTC	CASNTDRGWGETQYF
NA	TRBV13	NA	TRBJ2-5	TGTGCCAGCAGCAACCCCCGGAAGCTCCAAGAGACCCAGTACTTC	CASSNPRKLQETQYF
NA	TRBV11-2	TRBD2	TRBJ2-7	TGTGCCAGCAGTCTCTTCCCCGGACTAGACGAGCAGTACTTC	CASSLFPGLDEQYF
NA	TRBV28	TRBD2	TRBJ2-4	TGTGCCAGCAGTCCCCAAGCGGGGGCCAAAAACATTCAGTACTTC	CASSPQAGAKNIQYF
many	TRBV12-3/TRBV12-4	NA	TRBJ1-1	TGTGCCAGCAGTAGTAAGGGGTGGAACACTGAAGCTTTCTTT	CASSSKGWNTEAFF
few	TRBV11-2	NA	TRBJ2-1	TGTGCCACAACCTTAGGGGACCCCCTGAATGAGCAGTTCTTC	CATTLGDPLNEQFF
few	TRBV6-5	TRBD1	TRBJ1-2	TGTGCCAGCAGCAGGGGACGGACAGGGGGAAACTATGGCTACACCTTC	CASSRGRTGGNYGYTF
NA	TRBV24-1	TRBD1	TRBJ2-1	TGTGCCACCAGAGACCGGGACAGGGACGATGAGCAGTTCTTC	CATRDRDRDDEQFF
many	TRBV24-1	NA	TRBJ2-3	TGTGCCACCTCCGAGGACGACACAGATACGCAGTATTTT	CATSEDDTDTQYF
many	TRBV5-6	NA	TRBJ2-7	TGTGCCAGCAGCTTTGGGGTCCTCCCTGGCGAGCAGTACTTC	CASSFGVLPGEQYF
many	TRBV7-9	TRBD2	TRBJ2-3	TGTGCCAGCAGCCCCCTAGCGGGGGGTAGCACAGATACGCAGTATTTT	CASSPLAGGSTDTQYF
NA	TRBV10-2	TRBD1	TRBJ1-5	TGCGCCAGCAGTGAGAGAGGACAGGGCCATCAGCCCCAGCATTTT	CASSERGQGHQPQHF
many	TRBV10-3	TRBD1	TRBJ1-5	TGTGCCATCAGTGATTCGGGACAGGGGTATCAGCCCCAGCATTTT	CAISDSGQGYQPQHF